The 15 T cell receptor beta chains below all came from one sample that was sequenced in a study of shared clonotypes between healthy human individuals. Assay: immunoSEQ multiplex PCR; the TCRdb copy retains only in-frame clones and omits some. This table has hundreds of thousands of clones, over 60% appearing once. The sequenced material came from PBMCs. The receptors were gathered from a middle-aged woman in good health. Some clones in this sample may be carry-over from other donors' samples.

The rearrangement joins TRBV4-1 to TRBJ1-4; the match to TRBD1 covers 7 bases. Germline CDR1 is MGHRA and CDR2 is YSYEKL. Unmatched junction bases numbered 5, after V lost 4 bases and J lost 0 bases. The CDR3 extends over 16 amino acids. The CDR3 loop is CASSREQGPTNEKLFF. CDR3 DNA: TGCGCCAGCAGCCGGGAACAGGGGCCAACTAATGAAAAACTGTTTTTT.

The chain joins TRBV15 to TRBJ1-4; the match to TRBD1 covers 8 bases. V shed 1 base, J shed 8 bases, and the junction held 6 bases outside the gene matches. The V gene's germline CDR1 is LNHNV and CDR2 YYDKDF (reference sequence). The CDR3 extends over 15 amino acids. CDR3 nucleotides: TGTGCCACCAGCAGAGGGACAGGGCGGGGAGAAAAACTGTTTTTT. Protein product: CATSRGTGRGEKLFF.

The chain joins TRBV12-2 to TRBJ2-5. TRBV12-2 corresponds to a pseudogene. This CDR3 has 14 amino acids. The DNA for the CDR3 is TGTGCAAGTCGCTTTGGGTTCCCCTGGGAGACCCAGTACTTC. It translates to CASRFGFPWETQYF.

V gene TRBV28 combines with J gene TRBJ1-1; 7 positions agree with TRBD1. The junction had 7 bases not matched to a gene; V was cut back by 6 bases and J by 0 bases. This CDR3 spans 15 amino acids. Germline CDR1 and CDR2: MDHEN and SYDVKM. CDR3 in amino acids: CASSPDRAMNTEAFF. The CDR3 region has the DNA TGTGCCAGCAGCCCAGACAGGGCCATGAACACTGAAGCTTTCTTT.

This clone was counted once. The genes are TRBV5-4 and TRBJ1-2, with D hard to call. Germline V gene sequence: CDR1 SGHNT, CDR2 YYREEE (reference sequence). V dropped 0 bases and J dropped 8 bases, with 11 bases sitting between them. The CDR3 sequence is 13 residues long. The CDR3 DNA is TGTGCCAGCAGCTTGGCCCTGGGAGACGGCTACACCTTC. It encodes CASSLALGDGYTF. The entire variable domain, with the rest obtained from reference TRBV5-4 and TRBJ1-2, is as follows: ETGVTQSPTHLIKTRGQQVTLRCSSQSGHNTVSWYQQALGQGPQFIFQYYREEENGRGNFPPRFSGLQFPNYSSELNVNALELDDSALYLCASSLALGDGYTFGSGTRLTVV.

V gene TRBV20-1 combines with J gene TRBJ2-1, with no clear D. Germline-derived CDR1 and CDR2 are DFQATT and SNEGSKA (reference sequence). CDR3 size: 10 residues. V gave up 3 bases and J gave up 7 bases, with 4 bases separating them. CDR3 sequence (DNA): TGCAGTGCTAGTTTTAATGAGCAGTTCTTC. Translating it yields CSASFNEQFF.

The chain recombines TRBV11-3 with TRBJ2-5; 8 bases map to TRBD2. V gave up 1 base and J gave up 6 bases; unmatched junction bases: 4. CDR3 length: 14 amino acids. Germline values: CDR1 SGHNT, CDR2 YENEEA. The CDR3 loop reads CASSLAGRGKTQYF. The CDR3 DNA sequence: TGTGCCAGCAGCTTAGCCGGGAGGGGGAAGACCCAGTACTTC.

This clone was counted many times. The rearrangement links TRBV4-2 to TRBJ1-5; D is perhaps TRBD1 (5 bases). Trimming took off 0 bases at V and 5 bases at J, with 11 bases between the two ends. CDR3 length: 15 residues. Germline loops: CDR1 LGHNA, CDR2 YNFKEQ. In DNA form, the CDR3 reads TGTGCCAGCAGCCAAGATTCAGGGAGCCATCAGCCCCAGCATTTT. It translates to CASSQDSGSHQPQHF.

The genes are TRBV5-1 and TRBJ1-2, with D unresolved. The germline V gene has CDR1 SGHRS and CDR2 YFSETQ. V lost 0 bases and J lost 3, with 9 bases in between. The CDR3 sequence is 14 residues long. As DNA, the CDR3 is TGCGCCAGCAGCTTGGGTGCGGGCGACTATGGCTACACCTTC. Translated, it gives CASSLGAGDYGYTF.

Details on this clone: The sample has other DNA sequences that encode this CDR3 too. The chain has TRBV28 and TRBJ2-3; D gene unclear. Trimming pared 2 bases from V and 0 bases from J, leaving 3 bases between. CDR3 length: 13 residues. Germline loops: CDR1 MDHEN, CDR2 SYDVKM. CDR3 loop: CASSLGSTDTQYF. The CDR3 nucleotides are TGTGCCAGCAGTTTAGGTAGCACAGATACGCAGTATTTT. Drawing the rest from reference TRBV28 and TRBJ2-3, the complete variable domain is DVKVTQSSRYLVKRTGEKVFLECVQDMDHENMFWYRQDPGLGLRLIYFSYDVKMKEKGDIPEGYSVSREKKERFSLILESASTNQTSMYLCASSLGSTDTQYFGPGTRLTVL.

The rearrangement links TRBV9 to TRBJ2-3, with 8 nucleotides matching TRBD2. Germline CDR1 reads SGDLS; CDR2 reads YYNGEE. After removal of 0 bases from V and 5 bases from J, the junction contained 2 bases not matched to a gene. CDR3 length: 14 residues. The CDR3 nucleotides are TGTGCCAGCAGCGTAGCGCTAGCGGGAGATACGCAGTATTTT. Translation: CASSVALAGDTQYF. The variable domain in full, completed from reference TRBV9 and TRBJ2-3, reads DSGVTQTPKHLITATGQRVTLRCSPRSGDLSVYWYQQSLDQGLQFLIQYYNGEERAKGNILERFSAQQFPDLHSELNLSSLELGDSALYFCASSVALAGDTQYFGPGTRLTVL.

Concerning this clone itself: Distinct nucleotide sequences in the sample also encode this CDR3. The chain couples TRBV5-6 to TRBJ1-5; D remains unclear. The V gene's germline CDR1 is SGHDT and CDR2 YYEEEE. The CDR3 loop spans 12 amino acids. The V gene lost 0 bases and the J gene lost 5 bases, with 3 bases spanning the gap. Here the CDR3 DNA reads TGTGCCAGCAGCTTGGTCGATCAGCCCCAGCATTTT. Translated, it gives CASSLVDQPQHF.

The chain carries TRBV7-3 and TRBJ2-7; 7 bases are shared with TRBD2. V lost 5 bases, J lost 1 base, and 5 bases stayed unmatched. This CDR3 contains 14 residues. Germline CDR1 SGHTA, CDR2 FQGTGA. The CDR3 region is CASSPGGGSYEQYF. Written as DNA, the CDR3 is TGTGCCAGCAGCCCGGGAGGAGGTTCCTACGAGCAGTACTTC.

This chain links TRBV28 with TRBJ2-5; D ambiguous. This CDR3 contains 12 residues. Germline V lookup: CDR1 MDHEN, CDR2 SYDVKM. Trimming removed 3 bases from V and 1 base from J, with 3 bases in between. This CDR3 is CASSLVQETQYF. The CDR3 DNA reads TGTGCCAGCAGTTTGGTCCAAGAGACCCAGTACTTC. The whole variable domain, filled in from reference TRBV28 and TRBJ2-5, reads DVKVTQSSRYLVKRTGEKVFLECVQDMDHENMFWYRQDPGLGLRLIYFSYDVKMKEKGDIPEGYSVSREKKERFSLILESASTNQTSMYLCASSLVQETQYFGPGTRLLVL.

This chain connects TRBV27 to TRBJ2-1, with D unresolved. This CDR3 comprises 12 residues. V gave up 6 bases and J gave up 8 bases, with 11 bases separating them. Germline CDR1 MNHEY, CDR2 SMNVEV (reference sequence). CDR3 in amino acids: CASSHGLHEQFF. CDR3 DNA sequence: TGTGCCAGCAGCCACGGTCTACATGAGCAGTTCTTC.